This T cell receptor (beta chain) came from a study of Tregs in tolerant kidney transplant recipients. Germline V CDR1 and CDR2: MNHNS, SASEGT. The trim removed 4 bases at V and 2 bases at J, leaving 9 bases unmatched. CDR3 length: 16 residues. Clones were sequenced by immunoSEQ multiplex PCR, and TCRdb holds only the in-frame ones, with some missing. The data show tens of thousands of clones, roughly 98% seen once. The J gene is TRBJ1-2, the V gene TRBV6-1, with TRBD1 matching over 8 bases. This specimen consisted of Tregs from blood, obtained before the transplant. The receptor comes from a human donor who received a combined kidney and bone marrow transplant. The CDR3 sequence is CASSGPRTGKNYGYTF. The CDR3 nucleotides are TGTGCCAGCAGTGGCCCTCGGACAGGGAAGAACTATGGCTACACCTTC.